The present TCR beta chain was sequenced within a study of blood T cell repertoires in COVID-19. Study overall: Whether acute or convalescent, the COVID-19 samples came from the United States, Italy and Spain. The analysed material was cDNA or gDNA that came from T cells, B-cell-depleted T cells, or PBMCs.

The CDR3 loop spans 16 amino acids. CDR1 and CDR2 (germline): SEHNR, FQNEAQ (reference sequence). Germline trimming cut 3 bases from V and 1 base from J; bases unmatched to any gene: 6. Per the study methods: Cell counts per sample came from amplifying reference gene primers. Produced via immunoSEQ multiplex PCR; TCRdb's table is partial and in-frame only. V and J calls and clone size are given by that table; D and trimming were obtained from the DNA. The sample lists 60,000 to 85,000 clones, roughly 80% occurring once. This clonotype originated in a man aged 65-85 years who had recovered from COVID-19. Sequencing was performed on peripheral blood. The V call is TRBV7-9, the J call TRBJ2-1, with TRBD2 identical over 7 bases. The CDR3 protein is CASSLGGDLSYNEQFF. The CDR3 region has the DNA TGTGCCAGCAGCTTGGGAGGGGATTTATCCTACAATGAGCAGTTCTTC.